This T cell receptor (beta chain) was captured in a study of T-cell memory formation after mild COVID-19. Study at large: TCR clustering was largely donor specific. Study-wide findings and caveats: Clones that contracted from day 15 to 85 had balanced CD4/CD8; later expanders were CD4+ biased.

This clonotype is medium-sized (0.01 to 0.1%). The target antigen is unknown. TCRdb redid the calling of the 5' RACE reads with MiXCR, one entry per CDR3 protein. The sample holds tens of thousands of distinct CDR3 sequences, around 25% seen once. This clonotype was sampled from a young man who had mild COVID-19 (a few samples of this study predate the infection). Cell type and time point are not known. Sample: PBMCs or a T cell subset sorted from them (not recorded which).

The CDR3, as DNA: TGTGCCAGCAGCCTTGGACTAGCGGGGAACAATGAGCAGTTCTTC. This gives the protein CASSLGLAGNNEQFF. The chain couples TRBV7-3 to TRBJ2-1; 12 bases are a match to TRBD2. J lost 5 bases, V lost 5 bases, and 4 bases had no gene match. The germline V gene has CDR1 SGHTA and CDR2 FQGTGA. The CDR3 has 15 residues.